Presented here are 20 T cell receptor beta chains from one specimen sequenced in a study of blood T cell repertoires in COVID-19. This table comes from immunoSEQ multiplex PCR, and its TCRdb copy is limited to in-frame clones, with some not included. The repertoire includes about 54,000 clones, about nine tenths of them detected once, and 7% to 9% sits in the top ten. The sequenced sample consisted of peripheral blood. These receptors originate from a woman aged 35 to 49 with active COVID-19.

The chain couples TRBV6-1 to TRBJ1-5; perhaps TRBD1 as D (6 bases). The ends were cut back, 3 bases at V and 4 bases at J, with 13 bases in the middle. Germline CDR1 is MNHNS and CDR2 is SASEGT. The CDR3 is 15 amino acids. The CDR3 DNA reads TGTGCCAGCAGTGAGGATACAGGGCCAAATCAGCCCCAGCATTTT. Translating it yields CASSEDTGPNQPQHF.

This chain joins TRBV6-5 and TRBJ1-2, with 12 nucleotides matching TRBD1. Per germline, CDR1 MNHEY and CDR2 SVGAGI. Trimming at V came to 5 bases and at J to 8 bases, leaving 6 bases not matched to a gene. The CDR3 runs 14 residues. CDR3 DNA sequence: TGTGCCAGCAGTCGGGACAGGGGGCTCGGGGGCTACACCTTC. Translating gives CASSRDRGLGGYTF.

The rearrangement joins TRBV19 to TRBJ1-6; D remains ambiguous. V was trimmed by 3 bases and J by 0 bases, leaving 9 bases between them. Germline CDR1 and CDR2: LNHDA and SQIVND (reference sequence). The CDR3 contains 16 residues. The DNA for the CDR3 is TGTGCCAGTAGTATGGAGGTGGCCTCCTATAATTCACCCCTCCACTTT. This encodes CASSMEVASYNSPLHF.

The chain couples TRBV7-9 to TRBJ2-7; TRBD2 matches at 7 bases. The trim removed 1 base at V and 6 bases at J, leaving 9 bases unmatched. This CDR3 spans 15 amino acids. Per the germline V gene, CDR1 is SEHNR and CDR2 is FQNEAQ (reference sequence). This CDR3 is CASSLGGGGRSEQYF. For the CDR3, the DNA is TGTGCCAGCAGCTTAGGCGGCGGGGGACGCAGCGAGCAGTACTTC.

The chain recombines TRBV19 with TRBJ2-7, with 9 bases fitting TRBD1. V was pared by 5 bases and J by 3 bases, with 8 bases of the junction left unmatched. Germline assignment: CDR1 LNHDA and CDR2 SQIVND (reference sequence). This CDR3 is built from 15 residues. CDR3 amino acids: CASSRGTGILYEQYF. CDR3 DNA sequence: TGTGCCAGTAGTCGCGGGACAGGGATCCTCTACGAGCAGTACTTC.

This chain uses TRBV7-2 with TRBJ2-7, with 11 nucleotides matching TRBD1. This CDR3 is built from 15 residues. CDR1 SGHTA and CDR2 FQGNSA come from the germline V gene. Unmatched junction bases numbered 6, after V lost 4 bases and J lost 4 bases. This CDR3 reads CASSSRTGGEYEQYF. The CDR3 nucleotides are TGTGCCAGCAGCTCCCGGACAGGGGGCGAGTACGAGCAGTACTTC.

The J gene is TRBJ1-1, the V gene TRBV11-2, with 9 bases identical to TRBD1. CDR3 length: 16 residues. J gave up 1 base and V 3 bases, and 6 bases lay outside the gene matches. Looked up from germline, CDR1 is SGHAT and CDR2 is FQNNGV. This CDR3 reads CASSFAGTGTNTEAFF. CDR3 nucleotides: TGTGCCAGCAGCTTCGCTGGGACAGGGACGAACACTGAAGCTTTCTTT. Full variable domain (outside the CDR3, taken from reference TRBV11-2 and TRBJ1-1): EAGVAQSPRYKIIEKRQSVAFWCNPISGHATLYWYQQILGQGPKLLIQFQNNGVVDDSQLPKDRFSAERLKGVDSTLKIQPAKLEDSAVYLCASSFAGTGTNTEAFFGQGTRLTVV.

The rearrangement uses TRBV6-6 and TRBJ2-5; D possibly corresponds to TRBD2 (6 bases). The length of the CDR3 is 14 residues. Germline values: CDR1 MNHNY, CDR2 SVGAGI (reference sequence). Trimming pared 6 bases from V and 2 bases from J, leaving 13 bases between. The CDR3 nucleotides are TGTGCCAGCAGGAACCCGGGAGATCAAGAGACCCAGTACTTC. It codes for CASRNPGDQETQYF.

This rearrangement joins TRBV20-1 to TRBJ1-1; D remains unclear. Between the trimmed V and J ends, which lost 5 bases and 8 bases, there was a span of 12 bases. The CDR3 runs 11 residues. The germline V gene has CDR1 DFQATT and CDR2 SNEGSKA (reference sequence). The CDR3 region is CSALLIGEAFF. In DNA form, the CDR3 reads TGCAGTGCTTTACTAATCGGGGAAGCTTTCTTT.

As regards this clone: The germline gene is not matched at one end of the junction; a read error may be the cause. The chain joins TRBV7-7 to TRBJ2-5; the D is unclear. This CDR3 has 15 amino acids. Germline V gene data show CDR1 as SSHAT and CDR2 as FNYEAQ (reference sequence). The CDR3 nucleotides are TGTGCTAGCAGCTTAGGGTCGTCAGGCCAAGAGACCCAGTACTTC. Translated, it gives CASSLGSSGQETQYF.

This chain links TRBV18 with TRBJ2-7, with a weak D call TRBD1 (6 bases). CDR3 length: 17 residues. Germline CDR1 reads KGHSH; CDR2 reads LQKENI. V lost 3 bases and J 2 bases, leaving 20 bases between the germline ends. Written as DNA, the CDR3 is TGTGCCAGCTCACCCTTTAATTGGGACACCGACACCTACGAGCAGTACTTC. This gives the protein CASSPFNWDTDTYEQYF.

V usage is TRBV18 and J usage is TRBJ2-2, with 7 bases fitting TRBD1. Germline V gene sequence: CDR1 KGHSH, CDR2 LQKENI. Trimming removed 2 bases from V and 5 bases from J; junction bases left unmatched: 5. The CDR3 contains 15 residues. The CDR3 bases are TGTGCCAGCTCACCAAGGCAGGGGGAGACCGGGGAGCTGTTTTTT. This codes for CASSPRQGETGELFF. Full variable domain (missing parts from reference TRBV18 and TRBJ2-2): NAGVMQNPRHLVRRRGQEARLRCSPMKGHSHVYWYRQLPEEGLKFMVYLQKENIIDESGMPKERFSAEFPKEGPSILRIQQVVRGDSAAYFCASSPRQGETGELFFGEGSRLTVL.

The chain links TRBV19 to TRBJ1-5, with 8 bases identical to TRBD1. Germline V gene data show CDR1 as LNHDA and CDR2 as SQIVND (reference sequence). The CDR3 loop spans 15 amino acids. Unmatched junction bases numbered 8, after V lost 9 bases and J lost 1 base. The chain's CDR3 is CASTTGGGSNQPQHF. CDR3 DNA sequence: TGTGCCAGCACTACAGGGGGAGGCAGCAATCAGCCCCAGCATTTT.

The CDR3 nucleotides are TGTGCCAGCAGCGGACAGGGGCTCACTGAAGCTTTCTTT. The encoded protein is CASSGQGLTEAFF. This sequence joins TRBV2 and TRBJ1-1, with 9 bases aligning to TRBD1. The V gene end was trimmed by 6 bases and the J gene end by 4 bases; junction bases not matched to a gene: 3. The CDR3 has 13 amino acids. CDR1 is SNHLY, CDR2 FYNNEI, per germline.

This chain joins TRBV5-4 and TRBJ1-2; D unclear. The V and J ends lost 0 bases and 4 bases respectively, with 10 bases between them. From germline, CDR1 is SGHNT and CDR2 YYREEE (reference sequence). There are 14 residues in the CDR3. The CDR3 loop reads CASSLGVVTYGYTF. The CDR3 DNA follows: TGTGCCAGCAGCTTGGGCGTGGTAACCTATGGCTACACCTTC.

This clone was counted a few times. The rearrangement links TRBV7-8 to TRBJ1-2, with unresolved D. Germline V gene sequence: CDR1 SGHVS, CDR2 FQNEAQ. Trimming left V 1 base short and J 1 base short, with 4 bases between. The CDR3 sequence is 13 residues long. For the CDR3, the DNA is TGTGCCAGCAGCTTAGACAGTAACTATGGCTACACCTTC. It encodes CASSLDSNYGYTF.

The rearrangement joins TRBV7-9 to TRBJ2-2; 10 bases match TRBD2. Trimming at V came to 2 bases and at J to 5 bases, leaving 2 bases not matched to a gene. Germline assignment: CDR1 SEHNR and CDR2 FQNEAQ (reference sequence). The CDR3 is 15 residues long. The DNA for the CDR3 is TGTGCCAGCAGCTTATTAGCGGGGGGAACCGGGGAGCTGTTTTTT. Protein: CASSLLAGGTGELFF.

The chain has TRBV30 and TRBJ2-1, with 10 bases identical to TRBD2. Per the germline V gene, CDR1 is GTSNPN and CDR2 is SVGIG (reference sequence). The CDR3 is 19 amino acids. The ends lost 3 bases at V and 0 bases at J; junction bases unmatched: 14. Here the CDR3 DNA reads TGTGCCTGGAGGGGCGGGCCTAGCGGGGGTCCAAGCTCCTACAATGAGCAGTTCTTC. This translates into CAWRGGPSGGPSSYNEQFF.

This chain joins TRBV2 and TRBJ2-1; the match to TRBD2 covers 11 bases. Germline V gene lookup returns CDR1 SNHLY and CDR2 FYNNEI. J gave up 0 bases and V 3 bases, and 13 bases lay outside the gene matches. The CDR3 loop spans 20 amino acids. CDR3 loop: CASSDAASGGNRPSYNEQFF. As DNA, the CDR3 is TGTGCCAGCAGTGACGCGGCTAGCGGGGGGAACCGGCCCTCCTACAATGAGCAGTTCTTC.

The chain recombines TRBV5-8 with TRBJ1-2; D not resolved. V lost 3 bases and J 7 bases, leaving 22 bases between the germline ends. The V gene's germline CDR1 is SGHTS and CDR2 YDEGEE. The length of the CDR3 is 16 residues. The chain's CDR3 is CASSSGIFFGGSGYTF. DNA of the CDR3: TGTGCCAGCAGCTCCGGTATTTTCTTCGGAGGAAGTGGCTACACCTTC.